Shown below are 11 T cell receptor beta chains from a single sample sequenced in a study of T cells in Graves' hyperthyroidism and ophthalmopathy. Using RNA transcripts as the source, TCR beta CDR3 regions were amplified. With the HTBI primer set, the TCR CDR3 went through a first round of RT-PCR. TCRdb reprocessed the multiplex PCR reads via MiXCR and lists one record per CDR3 protein. The sample shows some 500,000 distinct CDR3 sequences, around an eighth of them seen only once. Sequencing used blood. The receptors were gathered from a woman under 30 with Graves' hyperthyroidism.

This clonotype showed up many times. The gene calls are TRBV3-1 and TRBJ2-7, with D perhaps given as TRBD1 or TRBD2 (5 bases each). Germline assignment: CDR1 LGHDT and CDR2 YNNKEL (reference sequence). The germline V and J ends were trimmed by 3 bases and 2 bases, with 8 bases remaining between them. The CDR3 runs to 13 residues. CDR3 DNA sequence: TGTGCCAGCAGCCACCCGGGACCCTACGAGCAGTACTTC. This sequence encodes CASSHPGPYEQYF.

The table lists this clonotype with many counts. The chain has TRBV10-2 and TRBJ2-5, with D hard to call. V was trimmed by 0 bases and J by 1 base, leaving 9 bases between them. CDR3 length: 15 residues. Germline V gene sequence: CDR1 WSHSY, CDR2 SAAADI. CDR3 nucleotide sequence: TGCGCCAGCAGTGAGTCTGGGCTACGCCAAGAGACCCAGTACTTC. Protein product: CASSESGLRQETQYF.

This clonotype was seen repeatedly, ten times or more. The J gene is TRBJ1-1, the V gene TRBV6-5; possible D gene TRBD1, 5 bases. V lost 2 bases and J 5 bases, leaving 15 bases between the germline ends. CDR1 is MNHEY, CDR2 SVGAGI, per germline. The CDR3 is 15 residues long. The CDR3 coding sequence is TGTGCCAGCAGTTACGACGGGGGGTATGGTACTGAAGCTTTCTTT. This translates into CASSYDGGYGTEAFF.

The gene calls are TRBV28 and TRBJ1-1, with 10 bases aligning to TRBD1. V trimming: 3 bases; J trimming: 6 bases; junction bases outside the gene matches: 7. From germline, CDR1 is MDHEN and CDR2 SYDVKM. The length of the CDR3 is 15 residues. For the CDR3, the DNA is TGTGCCAGCAGTTTTGCGGGACAGGGGAAGCCTGAAGCTTTCTTT. This codes for CASSFAGQGKPEAFF.

This clonotype was found many times. The chain couples TRBV7-8 to TRBJ2-7, with TRBD2 identical over 7 bases. This CDR3 is built from 14 residues. V was pared by 6 bases and J by 0 bases, with 5 bases of the junction left unmatched. The germline CDR1 and CDR2 sequences are SGHVS and FQNEAQ. CDR3 protein: CASSREGTSYEQYV. CDR3 nucleotides: TGTGCCAGCAGTAGGGAGGGCACCTCCTACGAGCAGTACGTC.

This chain uses TRBV12-3 or TRBV12-4 with TRBJ1-1; D gene ambiguous. The CDR3 loop spans 13 amino acids. Trimming shortened V by 6 bases and J by 1 base, and 9 bases separated the two germline ends. The CDR3 sequence: CASSPFRNTEAFF. Here the CDR3 DNA reads TGTGCCAGCAGCCCCTTTAGGAACACTGAAGCTTTCTTT.

The table lists this clonotype with many counts. The chain carries TRBV27 and TRBJ2-1, with 10 nucleotides matching TRBD2. CDR3 length: 14 amino acids. CDR1 is MNHEY and CDR2 is SMNVEV in the germline V gene (reference sequence). After removal of 2 bases from V and 11 bases from J, the junction contained 6 bases not matched to a gene. The CDR3 nucleotides are TGTGCCAGCAGTTTAGGGCTAGCGGGAGTAAAGCAGTTCTTC. Protein product: CASSLGLAGVKQFF.

At least ten counts were recorded for this clonotype. The V call is TRBV19, the J call TRBJ1-6; D may be TRBD1 (5 bases). This CDR3 is built from 17 residues. Germline lookup yields CDR1 LNHDA and CDR2 SQIVND (reference sequence). V shed 5 bases and J shed 7 bases, with 21 bases lying between them. The CDR3 nucleotides are TGTGCCAGTAGTCTATCGGGGAACTGGGGCCAGAATTCACCCCTCCACTTT. This encodes CASSLSGNWGQNSPLHF.

Turning to this clonotype: This may be a read error, as it is one base from a much larger clone. CDR3 amino acids: CASSLASRTSTEAFF. CDR3 in DNA: TGTGCCAGCAGCTTAGCCTCTAGAACCTCCACTGAAGCTTTCTTT. This chain connects TRBV12-3 or TRBV12-4 to TRBJ1-1; no firm D call. The CDR3 extends over 15 amino acids.

A remark on this clonotype: A much larger clone differs by one base, so this may be a read error. The chain links TRBV27 to TRBJ2-1; 12 nucleotides agree with TRBD2. There are 18 residues in the CDR3. The J segment lost 5 bases and the V segment lost 8 bases, leaving 16 bases of the junction unmatched. Germline V gene lookup returns CDR1 MNHEY and CDR2 SMNVEV (reference sequence). The CDR3, as DNA: TGTGCCAGCTCCTCCCGACTAGCGGGAGCCCCTTTCCACAATGAGCAGTTCTTC. It specifies CASSSRLAGAPFHNEQFF.

This clonotype was seen many times. The chain recombines TRBV20-1 with TRBJ1-5; no clear D. V dropped 0 bases and J dropped 2 bases, with 5 bases sitting between them. The CDR3 is 13 amino acids. The germline CDR1 and CDR2 sequences are DFQATT and SNEGSKA (reference sequence). The chain's CDR3 is CSARDIGNQPQHF. CDR3 nucleotide sequence: TGCAGTGCTAGAGATATAGGCAATCAGCCCCAGCATTTT.